This TCR beta chain was retrieved from a study of cytomegalovirus exposure and HLA in healthy donors. 60 Vbeta and 13 Jbeta primers were used in PCR. Some clones are missing from TCRdb's copy, which holds only in-frame ones; the method was immunoSEQ multiplex PCR. Of around 120,000 clones in the sample, 70% to 80% were seen once. Sequenced sample: PBMCs. This receptor was taken from a man aged 18 to 30 in good health and CMV-seronegative.

CDR3 coding DNA: TGTGCCAGCAATAAGGGGCGAGTAGATGGCTACACCTTC. Protein: CASNKGRVDGYTF. The chain uses TRBV6-6 and TRBJ1-2; TRBD1 might be the D (5 bases). This CDR3 contains 13 residues. Germline V CDR1 and CDR2: MNHNY, SVGAGI (reference sequence). The V gene lost 7 bases and the J gene lost 6 bases, with 15 bases spanning the gap.